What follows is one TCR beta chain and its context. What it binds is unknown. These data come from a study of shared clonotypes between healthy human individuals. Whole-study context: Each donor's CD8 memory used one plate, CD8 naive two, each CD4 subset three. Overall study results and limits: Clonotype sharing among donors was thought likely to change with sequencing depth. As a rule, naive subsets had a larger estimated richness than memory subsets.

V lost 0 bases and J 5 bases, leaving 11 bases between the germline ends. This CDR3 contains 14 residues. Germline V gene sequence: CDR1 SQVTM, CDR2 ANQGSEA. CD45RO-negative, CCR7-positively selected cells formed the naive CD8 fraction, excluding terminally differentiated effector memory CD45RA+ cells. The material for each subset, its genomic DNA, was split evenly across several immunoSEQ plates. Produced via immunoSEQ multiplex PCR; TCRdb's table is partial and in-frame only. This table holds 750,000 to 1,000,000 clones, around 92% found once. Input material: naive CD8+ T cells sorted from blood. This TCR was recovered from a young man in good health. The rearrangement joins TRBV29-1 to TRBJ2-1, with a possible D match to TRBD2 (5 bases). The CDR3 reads CSVEDREPDNEQFF. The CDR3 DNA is TGCAGCGTTGAAGATAGGGAGCCTGACAATGAGCAGTTCTTC.